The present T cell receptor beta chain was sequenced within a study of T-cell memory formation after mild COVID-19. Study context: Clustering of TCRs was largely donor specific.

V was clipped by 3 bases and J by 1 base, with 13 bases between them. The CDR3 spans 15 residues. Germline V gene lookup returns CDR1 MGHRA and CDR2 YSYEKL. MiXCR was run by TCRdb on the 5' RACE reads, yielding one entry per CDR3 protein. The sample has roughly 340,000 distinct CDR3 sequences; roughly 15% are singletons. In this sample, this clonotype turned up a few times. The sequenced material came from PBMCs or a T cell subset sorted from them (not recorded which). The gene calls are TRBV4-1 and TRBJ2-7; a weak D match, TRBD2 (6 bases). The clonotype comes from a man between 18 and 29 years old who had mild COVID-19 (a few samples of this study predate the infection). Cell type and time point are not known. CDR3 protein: CASSHRPGVSYEQYF. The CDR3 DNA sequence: TGCGCCAGCAGCCACCGACCGGGAGTTTCCTACGAGCAGTACTTC.